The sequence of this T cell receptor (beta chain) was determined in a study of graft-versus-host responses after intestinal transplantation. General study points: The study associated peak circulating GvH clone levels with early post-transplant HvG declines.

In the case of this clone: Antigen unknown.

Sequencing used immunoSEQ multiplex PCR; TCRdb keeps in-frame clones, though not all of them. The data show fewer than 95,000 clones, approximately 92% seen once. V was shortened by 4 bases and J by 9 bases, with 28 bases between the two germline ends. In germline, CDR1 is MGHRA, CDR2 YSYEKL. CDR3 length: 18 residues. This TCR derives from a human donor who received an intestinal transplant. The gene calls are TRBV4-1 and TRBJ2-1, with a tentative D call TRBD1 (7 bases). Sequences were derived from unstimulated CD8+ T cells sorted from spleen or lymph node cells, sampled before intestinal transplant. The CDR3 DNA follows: TGCGCCAGCAGCCCCGAACCAGGGGGGACATCGGCTTTCGGTGAGCAGTTCTTC. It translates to CASSPEPGGTSAFGEQFF.